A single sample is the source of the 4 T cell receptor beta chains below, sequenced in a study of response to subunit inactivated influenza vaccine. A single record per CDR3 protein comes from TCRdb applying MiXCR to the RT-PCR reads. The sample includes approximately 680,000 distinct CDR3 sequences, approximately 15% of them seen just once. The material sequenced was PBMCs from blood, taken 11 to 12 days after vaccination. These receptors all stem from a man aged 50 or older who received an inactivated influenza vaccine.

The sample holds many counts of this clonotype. The CDR3 sequence is CASSVPSVAGVGETQYF. The CDR3 region has the DNA TGCGCCAGCAGCGTACCGTCCGTAGCGGGAGTGGGAGAGACCCAGTACTTC. V is TRBV5-1 and J is TRBJ2-5; TRBD2 matches 9 bases. The CDR3 is 17 residues long. From germline, CDR1 is SGHRS and CDR2 YFSETQ. Unmatched junction bases numbered 14, after V lost 4 bases and J lost 4 bases.

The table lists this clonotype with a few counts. The CDR3 sequence: CSASRPPEYEQYF. The DNA of the CDR3 is TGCAGTGCTAGTCGACCTCCGGAGTACGAGCAGTACTTC. The chain recombines TRBV20-1 with TRBJ2-7; D ambiguous. CDR1 is DFQATT, CDR2 SNEGSKA, per germline (reference sequence). The CDR3 is made up of 13 amino acids. Trimming cost V 3 bases and J 4 bases, with 13 bases left between them.

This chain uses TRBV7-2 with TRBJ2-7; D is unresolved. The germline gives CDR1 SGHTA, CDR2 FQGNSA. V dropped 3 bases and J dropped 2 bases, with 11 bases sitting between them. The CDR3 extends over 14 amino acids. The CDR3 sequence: CASSFLGPTYEQYF. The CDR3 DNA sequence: TGTGCCAGCAGCTTCCTTGGGCCTACCTACGAGCAGTACTTC.

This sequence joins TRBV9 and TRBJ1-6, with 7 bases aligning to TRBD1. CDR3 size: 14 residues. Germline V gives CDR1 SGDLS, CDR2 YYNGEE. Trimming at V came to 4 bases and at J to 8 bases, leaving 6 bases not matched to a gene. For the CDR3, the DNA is TGTGCCAGCAGCAAGCGGCAGGGGGATTCACCCCTCCACTTT. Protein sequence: CASSKRQGDSPLHF. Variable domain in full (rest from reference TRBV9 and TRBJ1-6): DSGVTQTPKHLITATGQRVTLRCSPRSGDLSVYWYQQSLDQGLQFLIQYYNGEERAKGNILERFSAQQFPDLHSELNLSSLELGDSALYFCASSKRQGDSPLHFGNGTRLTVT.